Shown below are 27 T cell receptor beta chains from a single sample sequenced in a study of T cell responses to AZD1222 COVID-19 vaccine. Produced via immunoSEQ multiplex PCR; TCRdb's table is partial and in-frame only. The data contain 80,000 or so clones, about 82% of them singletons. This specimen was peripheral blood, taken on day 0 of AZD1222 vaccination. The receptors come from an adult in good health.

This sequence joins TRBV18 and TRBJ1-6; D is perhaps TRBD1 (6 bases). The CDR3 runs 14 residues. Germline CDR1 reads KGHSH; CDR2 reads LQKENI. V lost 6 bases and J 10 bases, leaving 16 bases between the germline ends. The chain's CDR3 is CASSQTQDRSPLHF. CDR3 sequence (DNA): TGTGCCAGCTCGCAGACCCAAGACAGGTCACCCCTCCACTTT.

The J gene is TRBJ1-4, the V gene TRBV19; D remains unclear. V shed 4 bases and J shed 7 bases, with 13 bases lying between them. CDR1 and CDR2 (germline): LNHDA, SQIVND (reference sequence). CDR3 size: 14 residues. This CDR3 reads CASSSGLWGEKLFF. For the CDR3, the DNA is TGTGCCAGTAGTAGCGGGCTTTGGGGTGAAAAACTGTTTTTT.

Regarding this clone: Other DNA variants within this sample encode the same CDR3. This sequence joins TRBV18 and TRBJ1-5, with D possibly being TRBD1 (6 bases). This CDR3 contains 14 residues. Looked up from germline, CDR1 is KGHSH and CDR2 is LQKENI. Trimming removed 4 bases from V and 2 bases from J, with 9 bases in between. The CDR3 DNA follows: TGTGCCAGCTCACGAGGGGGAGGCAATCAGCCCCAGCATTTT. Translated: CASSRGGGNQPQHF.

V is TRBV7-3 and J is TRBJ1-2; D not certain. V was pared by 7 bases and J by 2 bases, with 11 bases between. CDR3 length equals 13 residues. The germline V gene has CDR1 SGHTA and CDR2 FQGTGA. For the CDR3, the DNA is TGTGCCAGCACCAAGGGTATCAACTATGGCTACACCTTC. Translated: CASTKGINYGYTF.

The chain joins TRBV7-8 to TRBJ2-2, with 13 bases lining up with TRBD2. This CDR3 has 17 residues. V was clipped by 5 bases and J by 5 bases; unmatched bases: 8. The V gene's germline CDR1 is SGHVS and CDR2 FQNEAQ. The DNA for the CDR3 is TGTGCCAGCAGCGTTGGACTAGCGGGAGCTTTTACCGGGGAGCTGTTTTTT. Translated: CASSVGLAGAFTGELFF.

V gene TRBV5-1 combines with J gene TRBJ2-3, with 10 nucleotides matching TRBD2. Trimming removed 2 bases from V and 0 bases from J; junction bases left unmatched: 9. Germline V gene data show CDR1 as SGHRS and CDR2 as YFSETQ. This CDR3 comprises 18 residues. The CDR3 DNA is TGCGCCAGCAGCTTATGGGCTAGCGGGGGAGATAGCACAGATACGCAGTATTTT. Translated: CASSLWASGGDSTDTQYF.

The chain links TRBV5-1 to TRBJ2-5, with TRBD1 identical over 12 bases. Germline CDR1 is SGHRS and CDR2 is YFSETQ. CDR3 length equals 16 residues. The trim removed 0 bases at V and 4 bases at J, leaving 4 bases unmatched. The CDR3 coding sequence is TGCGCCAGCAGCTTGGACGGGACAGGGGGCCCAGAGACCCAGTACTTC. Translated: CASSLDGTGGPETQYF. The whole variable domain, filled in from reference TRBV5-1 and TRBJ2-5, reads KAGVTQTPRYLIKTRGQQVTLSCSPISGHRSVSWYQQTPGQGLQFLFEYFSETQRNKGNFPGRFSGRQFSNSRSEMNVSTLELGDSALYLCASSLDGTGGPETQYFGPGTRLLVL.

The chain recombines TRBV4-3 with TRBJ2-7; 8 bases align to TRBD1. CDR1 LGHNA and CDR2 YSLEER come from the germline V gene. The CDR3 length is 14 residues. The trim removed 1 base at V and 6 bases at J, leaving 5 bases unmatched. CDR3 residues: CASSQGQGKGEQYF. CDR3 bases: TGCGCCAGCAGCCAAGGACAGGGGAAAGGCGAGCAGTACTTC.

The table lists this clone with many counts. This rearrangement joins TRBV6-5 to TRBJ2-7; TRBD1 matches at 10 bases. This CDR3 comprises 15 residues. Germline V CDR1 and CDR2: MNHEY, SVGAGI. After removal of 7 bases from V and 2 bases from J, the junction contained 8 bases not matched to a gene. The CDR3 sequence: CASKKGQGVTYEQYF. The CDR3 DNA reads TGTGCCAGCAAAAAAGGACAGGGGGTGACCTACGAGCAGTACTTC.

DNA for the CDR3: TGTGCCAGCAGCCGTGAACGACGCGGGGGGCCCGGGGAGCTGTTTTTT. Amino acids: CASSRERRGGPGELFF. The chain is built from TRBV7-2 and TRBJ2-2, with 8 nucleotides matching TRBD2. The CDR3 contains 16 residues. With V trimmed by 5 bases and J by 6 bases, 11 bases remained unmatched. Germline lookup yields CDR1 SGHTA and CDR2 FQGNSA.

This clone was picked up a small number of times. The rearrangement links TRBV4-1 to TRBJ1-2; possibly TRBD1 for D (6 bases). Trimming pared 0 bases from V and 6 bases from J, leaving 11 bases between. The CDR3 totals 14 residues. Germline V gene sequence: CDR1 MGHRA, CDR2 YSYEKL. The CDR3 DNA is TGCGCCAGCAGCCAAGACAGGGGAGTCAATGGCTACACCTTC. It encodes CASSQDRGVNGYTF.

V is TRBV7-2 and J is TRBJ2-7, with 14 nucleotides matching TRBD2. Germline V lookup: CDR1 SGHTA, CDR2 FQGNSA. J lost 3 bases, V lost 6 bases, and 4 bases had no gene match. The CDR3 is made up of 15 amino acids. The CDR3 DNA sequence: TGTGCCAGCAGTACGGGACTAGCGGGGGACTACGAGCAGTACTTC. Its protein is CASSTGLAGDYEQYF.

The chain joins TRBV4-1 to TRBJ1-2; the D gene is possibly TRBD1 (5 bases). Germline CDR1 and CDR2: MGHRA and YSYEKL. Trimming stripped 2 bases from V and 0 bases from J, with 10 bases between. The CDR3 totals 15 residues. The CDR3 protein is CASSQQYRTNYGYTF. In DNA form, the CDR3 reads TGCGCCAGCAGCCAACAATACAGGACTAACTATGGCTACACCTTC.

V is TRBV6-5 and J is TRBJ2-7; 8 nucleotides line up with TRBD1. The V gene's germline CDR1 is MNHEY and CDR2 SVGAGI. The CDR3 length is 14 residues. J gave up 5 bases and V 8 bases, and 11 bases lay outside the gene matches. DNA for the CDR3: TGTGCCAGCCACGACAGGGGCGATATCCACGAGCAGTACTTC. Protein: CASHDRGDIHEQYF.

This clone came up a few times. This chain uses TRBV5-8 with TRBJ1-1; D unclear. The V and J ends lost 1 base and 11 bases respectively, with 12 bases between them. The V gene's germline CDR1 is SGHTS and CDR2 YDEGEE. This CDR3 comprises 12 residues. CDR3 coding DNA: TGTGCCAGCAGCTTGCATCAAGGTATGGCTTTCTTT. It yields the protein CASSLHQGMAFF.

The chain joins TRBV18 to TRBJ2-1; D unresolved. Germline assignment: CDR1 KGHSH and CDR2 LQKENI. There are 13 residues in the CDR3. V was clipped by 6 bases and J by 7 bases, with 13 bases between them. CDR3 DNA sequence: TGTGCCAGCTCCCCGGCGGCCGGAAATGAGCAGTTCTTC. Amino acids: CASSPAAGNEQFF.

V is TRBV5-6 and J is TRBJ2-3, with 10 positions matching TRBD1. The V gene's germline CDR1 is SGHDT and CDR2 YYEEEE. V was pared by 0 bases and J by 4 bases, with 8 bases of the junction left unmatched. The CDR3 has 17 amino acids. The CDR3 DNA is TGTGCCAGCAGCTTGGTTCGAGCGGACAGGGGGTCAGATACGCAGTATTTT. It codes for CASSLVRADRGSDTQYF. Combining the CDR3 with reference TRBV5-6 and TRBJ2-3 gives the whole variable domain DAGVTQSPTHLIKTRGQQVTLRCSPKSGHDTVSWYQQALGQGPQFIFQYYEEEERQRGNFPDRFSGHQFPNYSSELNVNALLLGDSALYLCASSLVRADRGSDTQYFGPGTRLTVL.

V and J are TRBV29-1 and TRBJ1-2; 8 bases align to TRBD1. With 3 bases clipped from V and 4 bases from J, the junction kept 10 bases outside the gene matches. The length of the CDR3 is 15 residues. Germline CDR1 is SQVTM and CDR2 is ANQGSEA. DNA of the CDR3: TGCAGCGTTGATCTATTGACAGGGGTCTCCTATGGCTACACCTTC. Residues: CSVDLLTGVSYGYTF.

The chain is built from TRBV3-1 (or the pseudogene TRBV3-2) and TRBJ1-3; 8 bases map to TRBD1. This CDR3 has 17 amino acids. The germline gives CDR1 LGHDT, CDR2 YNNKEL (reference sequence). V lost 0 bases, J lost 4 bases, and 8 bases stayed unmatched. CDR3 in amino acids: CASSQESRGLSGNTIYF. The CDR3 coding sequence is TGTGCCAGCAGCCAAGAAAGCAGGGGGCTTTCCGGAAACACCATATATTTT.

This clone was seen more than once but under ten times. Here the CDR3 reads CASGGQETYQETQYF. The CDR3 nucleotides read TGTGCCAGCGGTGGGCAGGAGACGTACCAAGAGACCCAGTACTTC. The chain combines TRBV3-1 (or the pseudogene TRBV3-2) with TRBJ2-5; D is uncertain. The CDR3 extends over 15 amino acids. Trimming removed 8 bases at V and 0 bases at J, with 16 bases between. Germline V CDR1 and CDR2: LGHDT, YNNKEL (reference sequence).

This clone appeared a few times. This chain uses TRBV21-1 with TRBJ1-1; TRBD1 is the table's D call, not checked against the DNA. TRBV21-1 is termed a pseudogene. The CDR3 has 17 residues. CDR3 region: CASSPFSRRDRNTEAFF. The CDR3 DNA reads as TGTGCCAGCAGCCCTTTCTCTCGCAGGGATCGGAACACTGAAGCTTTCTTT.

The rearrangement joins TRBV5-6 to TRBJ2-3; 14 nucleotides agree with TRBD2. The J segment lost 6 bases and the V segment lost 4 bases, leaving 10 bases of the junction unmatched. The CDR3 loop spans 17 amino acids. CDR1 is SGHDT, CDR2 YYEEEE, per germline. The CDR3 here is CASSGGLAGVFSDTQYF. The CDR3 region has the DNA TGTGCCAGCAGCGGGGGACTAGCGGGAGTATTTTCGGATACGCAGTATTTT.

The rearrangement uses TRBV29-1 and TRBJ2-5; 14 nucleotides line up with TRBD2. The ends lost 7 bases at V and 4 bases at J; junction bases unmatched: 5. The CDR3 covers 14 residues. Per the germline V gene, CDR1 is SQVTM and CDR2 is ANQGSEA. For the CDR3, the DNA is TGCAGCGCACTGACTAGCGGGAGGGCAGAGACCCAGTACTTC. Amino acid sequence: CSALTSGRAETQYF.

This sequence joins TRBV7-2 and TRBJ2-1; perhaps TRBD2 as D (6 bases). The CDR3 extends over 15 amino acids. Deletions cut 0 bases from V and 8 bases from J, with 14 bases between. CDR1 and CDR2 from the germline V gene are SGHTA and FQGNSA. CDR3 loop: CASSLADYSAYEQFF. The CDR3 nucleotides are TGTGCCAGCAGCTTAGCGGACTACTCCGCCTATGAGCAGTTCTTC.

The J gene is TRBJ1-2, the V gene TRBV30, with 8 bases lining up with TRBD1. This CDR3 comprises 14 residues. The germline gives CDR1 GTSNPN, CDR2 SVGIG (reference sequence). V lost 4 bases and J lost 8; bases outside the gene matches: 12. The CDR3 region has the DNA TGTGCCTGGAATCAAGAACGGACAGGGCGCGGCTACACCTTC. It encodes CAWNQERTGRGYTF. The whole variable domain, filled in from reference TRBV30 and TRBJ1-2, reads SQTIHQWPATLVQPVGSPLSLECTVEGTSNPNLYWYRQAAGRGLQLLFYSVGIGQISSEVPQNLSASRPQDRQFILSSKKLLLSDSGFYLCAWNQERTGRGYTFGSGTRLTVV.

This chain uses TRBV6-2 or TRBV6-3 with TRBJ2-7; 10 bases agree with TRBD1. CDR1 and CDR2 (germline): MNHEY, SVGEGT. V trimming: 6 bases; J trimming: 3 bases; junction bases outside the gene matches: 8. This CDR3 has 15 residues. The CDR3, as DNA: TGTGCCAGCAGCCCAGACAGGGGGCGTTTCTACGAGCAGTACTTC. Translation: CASSPDRGRFYEQYF.

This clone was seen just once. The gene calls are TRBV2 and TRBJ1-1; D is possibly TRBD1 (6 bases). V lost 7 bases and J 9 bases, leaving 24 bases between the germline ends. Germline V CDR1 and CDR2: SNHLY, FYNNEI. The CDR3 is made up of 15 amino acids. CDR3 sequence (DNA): TGTGCCAGCATCCTGTCCCGGGACACTCCTCAGCAAGCTTTCTTT. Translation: CASILSRDTPQQAFF.